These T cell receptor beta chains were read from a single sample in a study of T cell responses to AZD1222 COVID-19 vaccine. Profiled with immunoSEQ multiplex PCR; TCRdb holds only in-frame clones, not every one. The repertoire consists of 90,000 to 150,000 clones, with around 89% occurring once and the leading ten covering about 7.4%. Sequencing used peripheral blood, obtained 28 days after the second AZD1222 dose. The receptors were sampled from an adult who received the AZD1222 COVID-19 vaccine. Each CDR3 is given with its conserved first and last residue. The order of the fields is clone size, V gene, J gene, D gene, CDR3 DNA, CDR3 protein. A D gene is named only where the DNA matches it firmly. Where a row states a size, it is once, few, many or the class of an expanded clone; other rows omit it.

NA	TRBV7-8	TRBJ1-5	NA	TGTGCCAGCAGCCTCCCGGGCCTCAATCAGCCCCAGCATTTT	CASSLPGLNQPQHF
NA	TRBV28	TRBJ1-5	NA	TGTGCCAGCAGTTTTCTTCCCAGGGTTGGGCCCCAGCATTTT	CASSFLPRVGPQHF
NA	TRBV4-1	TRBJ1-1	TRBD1	TGCGCCAGCAGCCAAGGCTGGGACAGGGTGACTGAAGCTTTCTTT	CASSQGWDRVTEAFF
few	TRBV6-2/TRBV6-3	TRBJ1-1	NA	TGTGCCAGCAGTCCAAGTCACAGTGCCAGAGCTTTCTTT	CASSPSHSARAFF
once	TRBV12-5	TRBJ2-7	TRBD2	TGTGCTAGTGGTTTGGTACTAAGCGGGGGGACCTACGAGCAGTACTTC	CASGLVLSGGTYEQYF
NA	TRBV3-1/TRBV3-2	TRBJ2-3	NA	TGTGCCAGCAGGTACACCAACACAGATACGCAGTATTTT	CASRYTNTDTQYF
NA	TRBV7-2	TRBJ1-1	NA	TGTGCCAGCAGCTCAATTTCGGGGGCTGAAGCTTTCTTT	CASSSISGAEAFF
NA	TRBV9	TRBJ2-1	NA	TGTGCCAGCAGCGTAGCCGGACCCGAGCAGTTCTTC	CASSVAGPEQFF
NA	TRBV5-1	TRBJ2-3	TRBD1	TGCGCCAGCAACCCATACCCCGGGACAGAAAGCACAGATACGCAGTATTTT	CASNPYPGTESTDTQYF
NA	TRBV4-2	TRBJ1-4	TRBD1	TGTGCCAGCAGCCAAGACGGGACAGGGACAAATGAAAAACTGTTTTTT	CASSQDGTGTNEKLFF
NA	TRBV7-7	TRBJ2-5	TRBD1	TGTGCTAGCAGCTTAGCTCCGGGACAGGGAACGGAGACCCAGTACTTC	CASSLAPGQGTETQYF
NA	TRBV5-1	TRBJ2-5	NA	TGCGCCAGCAGCCGCATCGGACAGTTAACAGAGACCCAGTACTTC	CASSRIGQLTETQYF
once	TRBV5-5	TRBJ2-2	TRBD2	TGTGCCAGCACGACACCGGGACTAGCGGCTTCCGGGACTGGGGAGCTGTTTTTT	CASTTPGLAASGTGELFF
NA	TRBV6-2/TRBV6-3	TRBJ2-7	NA	TGTGCCAGCAGTTATGGGGTGGGCTTGGAGCAGTACTTC	CASSYGVGLEQYF
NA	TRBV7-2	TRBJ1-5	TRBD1	TGTGCCAGCAGCTTCCCCGGGACAGGGGGCAATCAGCCCCAGCATTTT	CASSFPGTGGNQPQHF
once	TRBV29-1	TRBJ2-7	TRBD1	TGCAGCGTTGAAGAGACAGGGACCTACGAGCAGTACTTC	CSVEETGTYEQYF
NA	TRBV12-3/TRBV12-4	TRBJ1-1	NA	TGTGCCAGCAGTTTTATCTGGGTAGGAGCTTTCTTT	CASSFIWVGAFF
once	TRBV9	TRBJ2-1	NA	TGTGCCAGCAGCGTATCGGACTCCTACAATGAGCAGTTCTTC	CASSVSDSYNEQFF
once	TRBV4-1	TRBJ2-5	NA	TGCGCCAGCAGCCAGGGTGTCGGACAAGAGACCCAGTACTTC	CASSQGVGQETQYF
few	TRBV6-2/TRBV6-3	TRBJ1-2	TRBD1	TGTGCCAGCAGTCCAACAGGGGGTCGTAGCTATGGCTACACCTTC	CASSPTGGRSYGYTF
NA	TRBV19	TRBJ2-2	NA	TGTGCCAGTAGGGTGGGGGCGCTCACCGGGGAGCTGTTTTTT	CASRVGALTGELFF
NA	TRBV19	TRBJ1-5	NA	TGTGCCAGTAGTACGGGGGGACTGGGCAATCAGCCCCAGCATTTT	CASSTGGLGNQPQHF
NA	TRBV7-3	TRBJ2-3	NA	TGTGCCAGCAGCCAATGGGGTTTCGGACAGACGACCACAGATACGCAGTATTTT	CASSQWGFGQTTTDTQYF
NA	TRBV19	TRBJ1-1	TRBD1	TGTGCCAGTAAGGGCACAGGGGGAAGTGGCACTGAAGCTTTCTTT	CASKGTGGSGTEAFF
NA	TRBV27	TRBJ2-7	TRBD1	TGTGCCAGCTCCCCGGGACAGAGCTCCTACGAGCAGTACTTC	CASSPGQSSYEQYF
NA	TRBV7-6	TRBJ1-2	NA	TGTGCCAGCAGCTTAAGGTCAACAGACCCTTACTATGGCTACACCTTC	CASSLRSTDPYYGYTF
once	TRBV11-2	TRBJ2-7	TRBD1	TGTGCCAGCAGCTCATACCGGACAGGGATGTACGAGCAGTACTTC	CASSSYRTGMYEQYF
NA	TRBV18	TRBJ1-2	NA	TGTGCCAGCTCACTGCAGGCTAGGGGCTACACCTTC	CASSLQARGYTF
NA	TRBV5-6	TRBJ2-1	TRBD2	TGTGCCAGCAGCACCGGGACTAGCGTCTATGAGCAGTTCTTC	CASSTGTSVYEQFF
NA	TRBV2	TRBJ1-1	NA	TGTGCCAGCAGAGAACAGCAGAACACTGAAGCTTTCTTT	CASREQQNTEAFF
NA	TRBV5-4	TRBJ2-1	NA	TGTGCCAGCAGCTTGGCCCGGGGGGCCGGCTACAATGAGCAGTTCTTC	CASSLARGAGYNEQFF
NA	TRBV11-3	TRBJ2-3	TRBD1	TGTGCCAGCAGCCCATGGACAGGGACAGATACGCAGTATTTT	CASSPWTGTDTQYF
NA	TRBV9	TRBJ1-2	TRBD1	TGTGCCAGCAGCGTAGTAGGCAGGGGGAGCTATGGCTACACCTTC	CASSVVGRGSYGYTF
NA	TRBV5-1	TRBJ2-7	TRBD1	TGCGCCAGCAGCTTGGCTGACAGGGGTAACTCAGCATCTTTCTACGAGCAGTACTTC	CASSLADRGNSASFYEQYF
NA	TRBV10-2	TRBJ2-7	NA	TGCGCCAGCAGTGAGTCGGGTTTTAACTACGAGCAGTACTTC	CASSESGFNYEQYF
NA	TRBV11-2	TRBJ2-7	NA	TGTGCCAGCAGCCCCCCTACGGGGGCGCTGGACGGCGAGCAGTACTTC	CASSPPTGALDGEQYF
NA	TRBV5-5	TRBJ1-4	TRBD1	TGTGCCAGCAGCGGATGGACAGGGGCGGATGAAAAACTGTTTTTT	CASSGWTGADEKLFF
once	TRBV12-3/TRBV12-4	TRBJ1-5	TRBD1	TGTGCCAGCAGTGGGACAGGGGATCAGGTCGAGCATTTT	CASSGTGDQVEHF
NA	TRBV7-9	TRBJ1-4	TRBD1	TGTGCCAGCAGCTTGAGGGGGACAGGGGGCACTTCGGGTGAAAAACTGTTTTTT	CASSLRGTGGTSGEKLFF
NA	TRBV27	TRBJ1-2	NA	TGTGCCAGCAGTTGGCAGGGGACCCTTGGCTATGGCTACACCTTC	CASSWQGTLGYGYTF
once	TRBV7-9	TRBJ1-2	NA	TGTGCCAGCAGCTTAGCGGGGAGTGATGGCTACACCTTC	CASSLAGSDGYTF
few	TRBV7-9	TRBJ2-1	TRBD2	TGTGCCAGCAGCTTCGTACCGGGACTAGCGGGAGTTGAGCAGTTCTTC	CASSFVPGLAGVEQFF
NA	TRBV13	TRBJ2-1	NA	TGTGCCAGCCGGAGGGCCAATGAGCAGTTCTTC	CASRRANEQFF
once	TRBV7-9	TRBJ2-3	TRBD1	TGTGCCAGCAGCTTAGCAGGACAGGCGGCAGATACGCAGTATTTT	CASSLAGQAADTQYF
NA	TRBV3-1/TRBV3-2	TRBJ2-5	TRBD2	TGTGCCAGCAGCCTCGGACTAGCGGGACAAGAGACCCAGTACTTC	CASSLGLAGQETQYF
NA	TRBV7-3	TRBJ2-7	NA	TGTGCCAGCAGCTTAGGGGTTGACGGGTCCTACGAGCAGTACTTC	CASSLGVDGSYEQYF
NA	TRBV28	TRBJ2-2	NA	TGTGCCAGCAGTCTCCTCACCGGGGAGCTGTTTTTT	CASSLLTGELFF
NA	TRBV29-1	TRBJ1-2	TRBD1	TGCAGCGTTGAATGGGGACAGGGCGGCTACACCTTC	CSVEWGQGGYTF
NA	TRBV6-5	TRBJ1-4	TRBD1	TGTGCCAGCAGTTACTCTACAGGGGGAAGTGAAAAACTGTTTTTT	CASSYSTGGSEKLFF
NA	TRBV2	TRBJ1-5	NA	TGTGCCAGCAGTGAAGGGTTTGGTCAGCCCCAGCATTTT	CASSEGFGQPQHF
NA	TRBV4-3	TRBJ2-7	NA	TGCGCCAGCAGCCAAGTGGCAGCTTCCACCTACGAGCAGTACTTC	CASSQVAASTYEQYF
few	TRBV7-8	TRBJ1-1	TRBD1	TGTGCCAGCAGCCCCCAGACAGGGGGCACTGAAGCTTTCTTT	CASSPQTGGTEAFF
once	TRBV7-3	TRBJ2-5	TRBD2	TGTGCCAGCAGCGACGGGGGGGCCTCCCGTGAGACCCAGTACTTC	CASSDGGASRETQYF